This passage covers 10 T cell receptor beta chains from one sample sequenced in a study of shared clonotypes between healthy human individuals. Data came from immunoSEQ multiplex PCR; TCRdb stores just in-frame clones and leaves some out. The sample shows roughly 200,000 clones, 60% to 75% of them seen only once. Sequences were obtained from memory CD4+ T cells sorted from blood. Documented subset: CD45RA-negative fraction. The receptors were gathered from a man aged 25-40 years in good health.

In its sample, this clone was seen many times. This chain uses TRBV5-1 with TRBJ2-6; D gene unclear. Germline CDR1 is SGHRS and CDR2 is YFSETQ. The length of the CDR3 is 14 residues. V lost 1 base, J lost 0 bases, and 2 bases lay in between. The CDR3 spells CASSLSSGANVLTF. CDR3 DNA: TGCGCCAGCAGCTTGTCCTCTGGGGCCAACGTCCTGACTTTC.

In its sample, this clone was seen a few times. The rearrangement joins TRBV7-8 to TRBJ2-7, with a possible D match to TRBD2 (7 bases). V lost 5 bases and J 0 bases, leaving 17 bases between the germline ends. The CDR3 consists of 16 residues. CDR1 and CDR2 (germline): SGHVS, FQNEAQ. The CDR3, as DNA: TGTGCCAGCAGCCAAGCGGGACAACGAACCTCCTACGAGCAGTACTTC. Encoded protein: CASSQAGQRTSYEQYF.

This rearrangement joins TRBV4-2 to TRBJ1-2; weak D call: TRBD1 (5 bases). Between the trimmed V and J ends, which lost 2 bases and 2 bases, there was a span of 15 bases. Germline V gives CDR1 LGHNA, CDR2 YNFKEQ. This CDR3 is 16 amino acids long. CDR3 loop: CASSQSVGQRNYGYTF. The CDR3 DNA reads TGTGCCAGCAGCCAATCCGTGGGGCAGAGGAACTATGGCTACACCTTC.

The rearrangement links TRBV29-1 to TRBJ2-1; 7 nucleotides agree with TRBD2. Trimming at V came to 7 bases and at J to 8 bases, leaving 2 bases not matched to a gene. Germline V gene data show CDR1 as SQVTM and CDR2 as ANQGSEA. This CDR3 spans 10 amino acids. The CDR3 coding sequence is TGCAGCGGGGGAGGGCATGAGCAGTTCTTC. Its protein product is CSGGGHEQFF.

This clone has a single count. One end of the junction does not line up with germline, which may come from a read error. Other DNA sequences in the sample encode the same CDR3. This CDR3 reads CASSFPGTYEQYF. The CDR3 region has the DNA TGTGCCAGTAGCTTCCCAGGTACCTACGAGCAGTACTTC. This sequence joins TRBV5-6 and TRBJ2-7; D not resolved. This CDR3 is 13 amino acids long. Germline-derived CDR1 and CDR2 are SGHDT and YYEEEE.

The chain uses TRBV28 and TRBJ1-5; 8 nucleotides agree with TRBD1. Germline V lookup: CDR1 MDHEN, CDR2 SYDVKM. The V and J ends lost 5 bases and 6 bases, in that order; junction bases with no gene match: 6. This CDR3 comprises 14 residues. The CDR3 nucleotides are TGTGCCAGCAGTCAGGACAGGGTGGTTCAGCCCCAGCATTTT. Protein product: CASSQDRVVQPQHF.

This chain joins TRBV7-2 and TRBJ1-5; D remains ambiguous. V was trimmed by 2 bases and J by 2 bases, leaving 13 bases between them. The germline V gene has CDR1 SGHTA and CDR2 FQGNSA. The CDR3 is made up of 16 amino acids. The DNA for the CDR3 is TGTGCCAGCAGCTTAAGGGTCCAGGCGGGCAATCAGCCCCAGCATTTT. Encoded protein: CASSLRVQAGNQPQHF.

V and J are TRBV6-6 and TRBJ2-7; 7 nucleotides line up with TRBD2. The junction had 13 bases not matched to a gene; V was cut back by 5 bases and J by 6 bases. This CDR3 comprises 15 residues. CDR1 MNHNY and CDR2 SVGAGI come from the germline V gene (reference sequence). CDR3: CASSPISGTSGEQYF. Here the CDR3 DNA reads TGTGCCAGCAGTCCAATAAGCGGGACCTCGGGCGAGCAGTACTTC.

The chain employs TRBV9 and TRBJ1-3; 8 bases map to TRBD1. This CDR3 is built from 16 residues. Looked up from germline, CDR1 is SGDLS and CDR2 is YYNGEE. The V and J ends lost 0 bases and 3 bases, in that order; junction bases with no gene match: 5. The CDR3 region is CASSVGTGIIGNTIYF. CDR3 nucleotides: TGTGCCAGCAGCGTAGGGACAGGGATTATTGGAAACACCATATATTTT.

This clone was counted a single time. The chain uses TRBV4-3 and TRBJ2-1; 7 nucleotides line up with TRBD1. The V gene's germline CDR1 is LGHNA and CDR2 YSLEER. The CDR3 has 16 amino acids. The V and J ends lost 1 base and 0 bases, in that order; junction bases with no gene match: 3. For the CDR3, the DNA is TGCGCCAGCAGCCAAGGACAGGGCGGCTCCTACAATGAGCAGTTCTTC. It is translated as CASSQGQGGSYNEQFF.